This record concerns one T cell receptor (beta chain) sequence. This sample is part of a study of T cell changes during pregnancy in multiple sclerosis. This CDR3 contains 14 residues. Germline CDR1 and CDR2: SGHDN and FVKESK. J was trimmed by 3 bases and V by 8 bases; bases with no gene match: 4. Measured with immunoSEQ multiplex PCR; TCRdb has only the in-frame clones, and not every one. The data contain 50,000 to 70,000 clones, 80% to 95% of them singletons. Here the sequenced sample was peripheral blood, taken in the second trimester of pregnancy. The rearrangement joins TRBV14 to TRBJ2-1; 10 bases align to TRBD2. This TCR derives from a female donor with multiple sclerosis, enrolled in a pregnancy study. CDR3 loop: CASFSGRIYNEQFF. Written as DNA, the CDR3 is TGTGCCAGCTTTAGCGGGAGGATCTACAATGAGCAGTTCTTC.